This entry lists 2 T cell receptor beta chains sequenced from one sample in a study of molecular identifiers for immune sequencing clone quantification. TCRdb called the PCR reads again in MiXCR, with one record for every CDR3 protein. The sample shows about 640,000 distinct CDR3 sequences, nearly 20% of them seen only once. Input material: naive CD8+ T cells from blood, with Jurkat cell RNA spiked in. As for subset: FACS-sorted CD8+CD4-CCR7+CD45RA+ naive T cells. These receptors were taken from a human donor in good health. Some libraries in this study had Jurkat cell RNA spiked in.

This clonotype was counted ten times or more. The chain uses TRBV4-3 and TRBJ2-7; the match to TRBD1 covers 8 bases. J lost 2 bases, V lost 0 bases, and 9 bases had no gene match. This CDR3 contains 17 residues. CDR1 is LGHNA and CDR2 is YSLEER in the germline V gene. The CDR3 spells CASSQEGTGLGTYEQYF. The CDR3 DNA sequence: TGCGCCAGCAGCCAAGAAGGGACAGGTTTAGGTACCTACGAGCAGTACTTC.

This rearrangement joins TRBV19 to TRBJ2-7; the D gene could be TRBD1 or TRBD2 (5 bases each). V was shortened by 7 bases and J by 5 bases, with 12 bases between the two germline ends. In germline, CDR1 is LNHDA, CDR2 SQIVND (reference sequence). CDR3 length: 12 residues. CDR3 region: CASNEGTHEQYF. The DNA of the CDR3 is TGTGCCAGTAATGAGGGGACCCACGAGCAGTACTTC.